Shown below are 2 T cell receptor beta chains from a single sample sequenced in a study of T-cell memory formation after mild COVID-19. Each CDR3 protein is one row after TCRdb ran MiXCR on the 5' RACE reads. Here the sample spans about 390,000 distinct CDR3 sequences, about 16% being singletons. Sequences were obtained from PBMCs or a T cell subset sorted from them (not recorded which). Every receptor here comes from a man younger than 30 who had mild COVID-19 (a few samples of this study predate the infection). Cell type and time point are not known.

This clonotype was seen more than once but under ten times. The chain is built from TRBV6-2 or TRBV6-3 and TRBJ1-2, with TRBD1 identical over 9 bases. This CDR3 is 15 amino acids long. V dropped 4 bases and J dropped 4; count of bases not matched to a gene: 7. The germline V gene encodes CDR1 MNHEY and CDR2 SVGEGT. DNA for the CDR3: TGTGCCAGCAGTTTCTACCCGACAGGGGGCTATGGCTACACCTTC. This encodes CASSFYPTGGYGYTF.

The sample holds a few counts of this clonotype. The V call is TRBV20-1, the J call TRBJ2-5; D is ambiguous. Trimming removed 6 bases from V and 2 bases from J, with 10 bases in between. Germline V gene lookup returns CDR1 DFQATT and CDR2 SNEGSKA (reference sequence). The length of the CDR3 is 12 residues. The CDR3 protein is CSALQGQETQYF. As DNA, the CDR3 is TGCAGTGCCCTACAAGGACAAGAGACCCAGTACTTC.